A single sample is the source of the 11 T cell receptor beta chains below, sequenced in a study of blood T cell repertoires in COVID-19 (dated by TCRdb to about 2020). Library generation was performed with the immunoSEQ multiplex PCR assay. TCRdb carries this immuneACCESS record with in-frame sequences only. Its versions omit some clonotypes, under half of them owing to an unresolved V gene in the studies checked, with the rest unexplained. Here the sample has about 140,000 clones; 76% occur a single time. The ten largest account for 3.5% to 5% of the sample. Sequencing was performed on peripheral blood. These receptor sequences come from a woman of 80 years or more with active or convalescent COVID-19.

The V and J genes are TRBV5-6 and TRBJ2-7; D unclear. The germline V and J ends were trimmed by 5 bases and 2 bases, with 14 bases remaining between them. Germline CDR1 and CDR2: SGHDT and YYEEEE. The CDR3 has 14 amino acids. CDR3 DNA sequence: TGTGCCAGCAGTATTAACGGGTTTCCCTACGAGCAGTACTTC. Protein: CASSINGFPYEQYF.

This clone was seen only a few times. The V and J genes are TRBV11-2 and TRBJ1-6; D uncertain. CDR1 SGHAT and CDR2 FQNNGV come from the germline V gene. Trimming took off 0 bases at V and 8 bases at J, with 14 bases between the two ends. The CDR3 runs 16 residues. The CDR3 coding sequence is TGTGCCAGCAGCTTAGAGGGGAGGCAATCCCATTCACCCCTCCACTTT. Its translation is CASSLEGRQSHSPLHF.

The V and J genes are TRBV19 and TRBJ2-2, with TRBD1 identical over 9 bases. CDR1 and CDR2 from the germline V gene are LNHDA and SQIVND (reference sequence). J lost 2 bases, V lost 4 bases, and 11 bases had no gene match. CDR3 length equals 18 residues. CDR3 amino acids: CASSSKGGQGLNTGELFF. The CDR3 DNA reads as TGTGCCAGTAGTAGCAAAGGGGGACAGGGACTTAACACCGGGGAGCTGTTTTTT.

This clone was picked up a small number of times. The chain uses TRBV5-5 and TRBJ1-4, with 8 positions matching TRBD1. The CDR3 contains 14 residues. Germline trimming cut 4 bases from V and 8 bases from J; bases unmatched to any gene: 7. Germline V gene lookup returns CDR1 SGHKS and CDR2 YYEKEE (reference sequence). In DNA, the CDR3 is TGTGCCAGCAGCGCCCCTGGACAGGGCGAAAAACTGTTTTTT. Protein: CASSAPGQGEKLFF.

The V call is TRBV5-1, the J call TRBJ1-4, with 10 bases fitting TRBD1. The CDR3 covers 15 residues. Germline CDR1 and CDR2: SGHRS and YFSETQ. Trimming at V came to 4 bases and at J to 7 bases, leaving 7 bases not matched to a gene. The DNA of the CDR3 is TGCGCCAGCAGCAGAAGGACAGGGGGATCTGAAAAACTGTTTTTT. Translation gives CASSRRTGGSEKLFF.

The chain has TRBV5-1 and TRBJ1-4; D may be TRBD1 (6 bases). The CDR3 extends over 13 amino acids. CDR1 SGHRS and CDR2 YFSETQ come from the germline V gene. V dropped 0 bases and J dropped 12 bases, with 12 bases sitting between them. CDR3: CASSLEGVLELFF. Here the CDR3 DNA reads TGCGCCAGCAGCTTGGAGGGGGTGCTGGAACTGTTTTTT.

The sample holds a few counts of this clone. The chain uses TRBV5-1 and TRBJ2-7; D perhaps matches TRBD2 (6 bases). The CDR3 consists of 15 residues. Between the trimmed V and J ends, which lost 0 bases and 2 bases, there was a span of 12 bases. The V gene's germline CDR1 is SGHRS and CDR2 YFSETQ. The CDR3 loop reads CASSLGGLTTYEQYF. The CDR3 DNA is TGCGCCAGCAGCTTGGGAGGACTAACGACCTACGAGCAGTACTTC.

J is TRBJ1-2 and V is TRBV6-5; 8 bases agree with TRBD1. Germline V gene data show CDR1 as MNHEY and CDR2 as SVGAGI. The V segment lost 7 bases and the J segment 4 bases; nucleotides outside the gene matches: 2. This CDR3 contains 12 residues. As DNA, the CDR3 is TGTGCCAGCAAGACAGGGGCCTATGGCTACACCTTC. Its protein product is CASKTGAYGYTF.

DNA for the CDR3: TGTGCCAGCAGTACGAGGACCGGGACACTGATTTACGAGCAGTACTTC. As protein: CASSTRTGTLIYEQYF. The chain employs TRBV6-2 or TRBV6-3 and TRBJ2-7; tentative D call: TRBD1 (6 bases). This CDR3 contains 16 residues. Germline CDR1 is MNHEY and CDR2 is SVGEGT. The V and J ends lost 5 bases and 4 bases respectively, with 21 bases between them.

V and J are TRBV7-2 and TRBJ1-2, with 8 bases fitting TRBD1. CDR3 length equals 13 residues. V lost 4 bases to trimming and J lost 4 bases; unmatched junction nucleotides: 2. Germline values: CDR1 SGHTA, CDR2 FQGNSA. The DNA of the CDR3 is TGTGCCAGCAGCTCAGACAGGGGCTATGGCTACACCTTC. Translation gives CASSSDRGYGYTF.

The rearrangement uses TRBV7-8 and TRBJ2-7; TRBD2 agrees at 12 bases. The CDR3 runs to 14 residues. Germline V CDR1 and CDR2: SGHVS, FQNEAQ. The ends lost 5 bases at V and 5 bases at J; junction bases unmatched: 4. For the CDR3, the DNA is TGTGCCAGCAGCGTCGGGACTAGCGGGCACGAGCAGTACTTC. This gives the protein CASSVGTSGHEQYF.